This TCR beta chain originates from a study of T cells in Graves' hyperthyroidism and ophthalmopathy. Findings of the study overall: Clonotypes that were expanded in thyroid above 0.001 mostly appeared in blood too.

Amplification of TCR beta CDR3 regions was performed using RNA transcripts as template. The primer set for the first-round RT-PCR of the TCR CDR3 was HTBI. Using its own MiXCR run on the multiplex PCR reads, TCRdb lists one record per CDR3 protein. The sample lists 650,000 to 700,000 distinct CDR3 sequences, around 16% occurring once. Hyperthyroidism of Graves' type that showed no ophthalmopathy progression within 18 months was stable. Those with hyperthyroidism were 18 to 65 years old, newly diagnosed, and ill for under 2 months. 10 ml of fresh peripheral blood supplied the PBMCs. The germline gives CDR1 MNHEY, CDR2 SMNVEV (reference sequence). The CDR3 runs to 13 residues. V was shortened by 3 bases and J by 5 bases, with 8 bases between the two germline ends. This clonotype was seen ten or more times. Its antigen remains unidentified.

The J gene is TRBJ2-1, the V gene TRBV27; possible D gene TRBD2, 6 bases. Sequences were obtained from blood. The TCR sequence derives from a man aged 50-59 years with Graves' hyperthyroidism. CDR3 sequence (DNA): TGTGCCAGCAGTTTGGGACTCCACAATGAGCAGTTCTTC. Residues: CASSLGLHNEQFF.